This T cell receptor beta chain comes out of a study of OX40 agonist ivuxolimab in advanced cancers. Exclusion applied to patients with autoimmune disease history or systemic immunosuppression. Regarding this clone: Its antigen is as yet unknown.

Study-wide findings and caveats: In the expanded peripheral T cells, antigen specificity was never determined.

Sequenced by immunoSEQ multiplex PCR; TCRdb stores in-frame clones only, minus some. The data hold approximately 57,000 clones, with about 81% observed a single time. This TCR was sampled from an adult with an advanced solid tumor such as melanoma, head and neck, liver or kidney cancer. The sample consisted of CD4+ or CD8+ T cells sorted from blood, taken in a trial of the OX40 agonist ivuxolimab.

The CDR3, as DNA: TGTGCCAGCCATGGACCGACGAGCTCCTATAATTCACCCCTCCACTTT. This translates into CASHGPTSSYNSPLHF. This sequence joins TRBV13 and TRBJ1-6, with no clear D. Germline V gene sequence: CDR1 PRHDT, CDR2 FYEKMQ (reference sequence). V was clipped by 8 bases and J by 0 bases, with 14 bases between them. The CDR3 spans 16 residues.